These 20 T cell receptor beta chains came from one sample sequenced in a study of blood T cell repertoires in COVID-19. The method was immunoSEQ multiplex PCR; TCRdb's version includes in-frame clones alone and lacks a portion of them. The repertoire has some 11,000 clones, 73% of them found once; the top ten carry around 31%. Sequencing input: peripheral blood. These receptors all stem from a human donor in a cohort sampled during active COVID-19.

The J gene is TRBJ2-2, the V gene TRBV18; 8 nucleotides align to TRBD1. Germline assignment: CDR1 KGHSH and CDR2 LQKENI. V dropped 3 bases and J dropped 3; count of bases not matched to a gene: 3. This CDR3 is 15 amino acids long. Written as DNA, the CDR3 is TGTGCCAGCTCACCCGGACAGGGTGACACCGGGGAGCTGTTTTTT. This codes for CASSPGQGDTGELFF.

The gene calls are TRBV28 and TRBJ2-6; TRBD1 is a possible D gene (6 bases). Trimming cost V 3 bases and J 1 base, with 13 bases left between them. CDR3 length: 17 amino acids. CDR1 and CDR2 from the germline V gene are MDHEN and SYDVKM. CDR3 in amino acids: CASSFQGIGSGANVLTF. The CDR3 coding sequence is TGTGCCAGCAGTTTTCAGGGGATAGGATCTGGGGCCAACGTCCTGACTTTC.

The chain carries TRBV3-1 (or the pseudogene TRBV3-2) and TRBJ2-4; D is perhaps TRBD2 (5 bases). V was clipped by 0 bases and J by 9 bases, with 12 bases between them. Germline assignment: CDR1 LGHDT and CDR2 YNNKEL (reference sequence). This CDR3 spans 14 amino acids. The CDR3 nucleotides read TGTGCCAGCAGCCAAGATTGGAGGTTCGGCATTCAGTACTTC. It is translated as CASSQDWRFGIQYF.

The chain is built from TRBV4-2 and TRBJ2-2; the D gene is possibly TRBD2 (6 bases). CDR1 and CDR2 from the germline V gene are LGHNA and YNFKEQ. V was cut by 1 base and J by 5 bases, with 8 bases left in between. This CDR3 contains 14 residues. The CDR3 sequence: CASSQVGRTGELFF. The CDR3 coding sequence is TGTGCCAGCAGCCAAGTCGGGAGAACCGGGGAGCTGTTTTTT.

This chain links TRBV2 with TRBJ2-7; TRBD1 matches at 8 bases. V was clipped by 4 bases and J by 7 bases; unmatched bases: 9. The CDR3 is 14 amino acids. The germline V gene has CDR1 SNHLY and CDR2 FYNNEI. The CDR3 sequence is CASSGGQGAREQYF. The CDR3 bases are TGTGCCAGCAGTGGAGGGCAGGGGGCCCGAGAGCAGTACTTC. The whole variable domain, filled in from reference TRBV2 and TRBJ2-7, reads EPEVTQTPSHQVTQMGQEVILRCVPISNHLYFYWYRQILGQKVEFLVSFYNNEISEKSEIFDDQFSVERPDGSNFTLKIRSTKLEDSAMYFCASSGGQGAREQYFGPGTRLTVT.

The chain couples TRBV5-1 to TRBJ2-2; weak D call: TRBD2 (5 bases). Germline CDR1 is SGHRS and CDR2 is YFSETQ. The CDR3 has 14 amino acids. V dropped 1 base and J dropped 5 bases, with 9 bases sitting between them. CDR3 in DNA: TGCGCCAGCAGCTTGACTAGTTTGACCGGGGAGCTGTTTTTT. Its protein is CASSLTSLTGELFF.

The chain links TRBV5-1 to TRBJ2-5; weak D call: TRBD1 (6 bases). CDR1 and CDR2 from the germline V gene are SGHRS and YFSETQ. Trimming cost V 4 bases and J 7 bases, with 23 bases left between them. CDR3 size: 16 residues. The CDR3 region has the DNA TGCGCCAGCAGCATAACCGGGACAAGAGGGCCAGGGACCCAGTACTTC. Its protein product is CASSITGTRGPGTQYF.

The V and J genes are TRBV9 and TRBJ1-3; D gene unclear. The V end was cut by 2 bases, the J end by 6 bases, with 15 bases between. Germline V gene lookup returns CDR1 SGDLS and CDR2 YYNGEE. The CDR3 runs 15 residues. In DNA form, the CDR3 reads TGTGCCAGCAGCGTCGGCTACAGCGGGGAAAACACCATATATTTT. Protein sequence: CASSVGYSGENTIYF.

The rearrangement uses TRBV5-1 and TRBJ2-2; 8 bases fit TRBD2. The CDR3 extends over 14 amino acids. Trimming took 3 bases from V and 6 from J; bases not matched to a gene: 4. Germline V lookup: CDR1 SGHRS, CDR2 YFSETQ. The CDR3 DNA is TGCGCCAGCAGCTGGGCGGGGGGCTCCGGGGAGCTGTTTTTT. Amino acid sequence: CASSWAGGSGELFF.

This clone is a singleton in its sample. This chain connects TRBV5-4 to TRBJ2-1; 7 bases are a match to TRBD1. With 5 bases clipped from V and 8 bases from J, the junction kept 7 bases outside the gene matches. CDR3 length: 13 amino acids. Germline CDR1 is SGHNT and CDR2 is YYREEE (reference sequence). The CDR3 region is CASRDRVGHEQFF. The CDR3 coding sequence is TGTGCCAGCAGAGACAGGGTAGGTCATGAGCAGTTCTTC.

The gene calls are TRBV5-1 and TRBJ2-1; 13 nucleotides line up with TRBD2. Looked up from germline, CDR1 is SGHRS and CDR2 is YFSETQ. J lost 7 bases, V lost 4 bases, and 11 bases had no gene match. The CDR3 length is 17 residues. The CDR3 spells CASSGPGLAGSGNEQFF. The CDR3 bases are TGCGCCAGCAGCGGACCGGGACTAGCGGGATCGGGAAATGAGCAGTTCTTC.

This rearrangement joins TRBV5-1 to TRBJ1-2, with D tentatively TRBD1 (6 bases). CDR1 SGHRS and CDR2 YFSETQ come from the germline V gene. The CDR3 consists of 15 residues. V was clipped by 3 bases and J by 5 bases, with 17 bases between them. CDR3 nucleotides: TGCGCCAGCAGCTCTCCAGACAGGTTGGGGTATGGCTACACCTTC. Its translation: CASSSPDRLGYGYTF. The variable domain in full, completed from reference TRBV5-1 and TRBJ1-2, reads KAGVTQTPRYLIKTRGQQVTLSCSPISGHRSVSWYQQTPGQGLQFLFEYFSETQRNKGNFPGRFSGRQFSNSRSEMNVSTLELGDSALYLCASSSPDRLGYGYTFGSGTRLTVV.

This clone was counted between two and nine times. The rearrangement joins TRBV5-4 to TRBJ2-3, with 7 bases that match TRBD2. J gave up 1 base and V 2 bases, and 4 bases lay outside the gene matches. The CDR3 is 15 amino acids. The germline gives CDR1 SGHNT, CDR2 YYREEE (reference sequence). The CDR3 coding sequence is TGTGCCAGCAGCTTCCCCCGGGGGGGCACAGATACGCAGTATTTT. Its protein is CASSFPRGGTDTQYF.

The chain's CDR3 is CASSPRAGSDEKLFF. CDR3 DNA: TGTGCCAGCTCACCACGGGCAGGGTCGGATGAAAAACTGTTTTTT. This chain uses TRBV18 with TRBJ1-4; tentatively, D is TRBD1 (5 bases). CDR3 size: 15 residues. V was cut by 1 base and J by 6 bases, with 12 bases left in between. In germline, CDR1 is KGHSH, CDR2 LQKENI.

The rearrangement links TRBV19 to TRBJ2-7; a weak D match, TRBD2 (6 bases). CDR1 LNHDA and CDR2 SQIVND come from the germline V gene (reference sequence). The CDR3 spans 16 residues. V shed 5 bases and J shed 0 bases, with 17 bases lying between them. CDR3 sequence: CASSRRAGSSSYEQYF. The CDR3 DNA is TGTGCCAGTAGTCGGCGGGCGGGATCCAGCTCCTACGAGCAGTACTTC.

The chain is built from TRBV14 and TRBJ2-7; perhaps TRBD2 as D (5 bases). The CDR3 runs to 14 residues. The V and J ends lost 4 bases and 2 bases respectively, with 12 bases between them. Germline loops: CDR1 SGHDN, CDR2 FVKESK. CDR3 region: CASSPRTGTYEQYF. CDR3 DNA: TGTGCCAGCAGCCCCCGGACGGGAACCTACGAGCAGTACTTC. Complete variable domain (other parts from reference TRBV14 and TRBJ2-7): EAGVTQFPSHSVIEKGQTVTLRCDPISGHDNLYWYRRVMGKEIKFLLHFVKESKQDESGMPNNRFLAERTGGTYSTLKVQPAELEDSGVYFCASSPRTGTYEQYFGPGTRLTVT.

The V gene is TRBV6-5, the J gene TRBJ2-3, with no clear D. Germline-derived CDR1 and CDR2 are MNHEY and SVGAGI. Deletions cut 0 bases from V and 0 bases from J, with 10 bases between. The CDR3 loop spans 16 amino acids. The CDR3 protein is CASSYSMAFSTDTQYF. The CDR3 coding sequence is TGTGCCAGCAGTTACTCGATGGCTTTTAGCACAGATACGCAGTATTTT.

This clone has just a few counts. The chain couples TRBV4-2 to TRBJ2-3, with TRBD2 matching over 11 bases. The CDR3 spans 17 residues. J was trimmed by 2 bases and V by 2 bases; bases with no gene match: 6. Germline V gives CDR1 LGHNA, CDR2 YNFKEQ. The CDR3 sequence: CASSQKGGLADTDTQYF. The CDR3 coding sequence is TGTGCCAGCAGCCAAAAGGGGGGACTAGCGGACACAGATACGCAGTATTTT.

This chain links TRBV9 with TRBJ1-1, with no clear D. V was cut by 0 bases and J by 0 bases, with 9 bases left in between. This CDR3 contains 15 residues. Germline CDR1 reads SGDLS; CDR2 reads YYNGEE. CDR3 region: CASSVGAALNTEAFF. The DNA for the CDR3 is TGTGCCAGCAGCGTAGGGGCAGCCCTGAACACTGAAGCTTTCTTT.

The chain employs TRBV2 and TRBJ1-2, with 7 nucleotides matching TRBD1. CDR1 and CDR2 (germline): SNHLY, FYNNEI. The junction had 3 bases not matched to a gene; V was cut back by 1 base and J by 4 bases. The CDR3 has 14 amino acids. The CDR3 region has the DNA TGTGCCAGCAGTGAAGGCAGGGGGGCCTATGGCTACACCTTC. Its protein product is CASSEGRGAYGYTF.